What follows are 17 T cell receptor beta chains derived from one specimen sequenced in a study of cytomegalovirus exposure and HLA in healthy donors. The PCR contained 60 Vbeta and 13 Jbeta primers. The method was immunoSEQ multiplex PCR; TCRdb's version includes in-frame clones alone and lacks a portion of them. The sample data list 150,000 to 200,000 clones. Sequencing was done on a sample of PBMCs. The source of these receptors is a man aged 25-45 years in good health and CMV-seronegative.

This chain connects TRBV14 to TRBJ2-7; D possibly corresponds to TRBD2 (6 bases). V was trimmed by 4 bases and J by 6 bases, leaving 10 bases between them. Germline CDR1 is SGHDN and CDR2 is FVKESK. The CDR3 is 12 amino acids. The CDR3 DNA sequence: TGTGCCAGCAGCCCGACTAGGGGCGAGCAGTACTTC. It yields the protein CASSPTRGEQYF.

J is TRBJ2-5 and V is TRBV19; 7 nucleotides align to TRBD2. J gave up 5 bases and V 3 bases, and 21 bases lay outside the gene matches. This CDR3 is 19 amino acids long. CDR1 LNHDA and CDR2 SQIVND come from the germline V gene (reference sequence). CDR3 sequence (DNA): TGTGCCAGTAGTATTCAAGCGGGAACACCTCAAGACCGACGTGAGACCCAGTACTTC. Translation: CASSIQAGTPQDRRETQYF.

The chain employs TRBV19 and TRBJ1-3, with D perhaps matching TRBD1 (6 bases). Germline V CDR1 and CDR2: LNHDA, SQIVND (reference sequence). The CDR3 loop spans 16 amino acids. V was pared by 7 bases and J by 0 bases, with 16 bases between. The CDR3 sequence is CASMGVGQRSGNTIYF. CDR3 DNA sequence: TGTGCCAGTATGGGAGTAGGACAGCGCTCTGGAAACACCATATATTTT.

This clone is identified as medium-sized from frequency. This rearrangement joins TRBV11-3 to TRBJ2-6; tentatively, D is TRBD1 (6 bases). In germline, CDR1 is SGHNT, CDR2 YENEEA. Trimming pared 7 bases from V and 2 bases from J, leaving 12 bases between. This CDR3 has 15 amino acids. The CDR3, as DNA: TGTGCCAGCATCCGCAGGGGCACTGGGGCCAACGTCCTGACTTTC. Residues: CASIRRGTGANVLTF.

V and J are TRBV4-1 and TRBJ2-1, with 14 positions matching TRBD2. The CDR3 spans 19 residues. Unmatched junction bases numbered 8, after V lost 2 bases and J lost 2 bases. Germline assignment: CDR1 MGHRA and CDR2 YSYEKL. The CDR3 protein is CASSQPRLAGGRAYNEQFF. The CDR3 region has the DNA TGCGCCAGCAGCCAACCGCGACTAGCGGGAGGGAGGGCCTACAATGAGCAGTTCTTC.

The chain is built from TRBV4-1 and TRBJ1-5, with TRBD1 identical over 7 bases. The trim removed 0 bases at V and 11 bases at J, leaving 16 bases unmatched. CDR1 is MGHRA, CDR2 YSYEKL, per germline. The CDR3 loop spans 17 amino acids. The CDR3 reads CASSQDGSRGRGESQHF. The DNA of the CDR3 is TGCGCCAGCAGCCAAGACGGATCGAGGGGGCGAGGTGAGTCCCAGCATTTT.

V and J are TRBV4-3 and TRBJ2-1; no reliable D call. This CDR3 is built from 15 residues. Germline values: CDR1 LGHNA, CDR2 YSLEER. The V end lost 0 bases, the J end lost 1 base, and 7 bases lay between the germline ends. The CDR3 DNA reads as TGCGCCAGCAGCCAAGACCTTACATCCTACAATGAGCAGTTCTTC. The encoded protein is CASSQDLTSYNEQFF.

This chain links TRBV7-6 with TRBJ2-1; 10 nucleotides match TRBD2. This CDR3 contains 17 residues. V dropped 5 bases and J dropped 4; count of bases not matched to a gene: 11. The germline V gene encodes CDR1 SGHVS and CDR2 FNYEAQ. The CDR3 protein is CASSPSSGSWLYNEQFF. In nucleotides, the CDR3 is TGTGCCAGCAGCCCTTCTAGCGGGAGTTGGTTGTACAATGAGCAGTTCTTC.

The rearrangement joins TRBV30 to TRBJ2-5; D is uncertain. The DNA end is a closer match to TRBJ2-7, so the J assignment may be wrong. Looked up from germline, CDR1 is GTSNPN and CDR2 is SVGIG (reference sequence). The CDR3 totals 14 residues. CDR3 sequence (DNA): TGTGCCTGGAGCGGTTTTAAGGATTACTACGAGCAGTACTTC. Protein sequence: CAWSGFKDYYEQYF.

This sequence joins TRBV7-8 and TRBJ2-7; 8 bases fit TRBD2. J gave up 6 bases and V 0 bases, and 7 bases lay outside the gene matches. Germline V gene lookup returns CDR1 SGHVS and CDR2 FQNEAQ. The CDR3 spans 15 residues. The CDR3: CASSLAPGLVSEQYF. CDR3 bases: TGTGCCAGCAGCTTAGCCCCGGGACTAGTCTCCGAGCAGTACTTC. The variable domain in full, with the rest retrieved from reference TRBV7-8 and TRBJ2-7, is GAGVSQSPRYKVAKRGQDVALRCDPISGHVSLFWYQQALGQGPEFLTYFQNEAQLDKSGLPSDRFFAERPEGSVSTLKIQRTQQEDSAVYLCASSLAPGLVSEQYFGPGTRLTVT.

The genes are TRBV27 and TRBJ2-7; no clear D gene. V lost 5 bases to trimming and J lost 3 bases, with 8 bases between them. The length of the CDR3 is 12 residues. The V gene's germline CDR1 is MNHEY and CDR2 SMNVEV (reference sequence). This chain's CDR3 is CASSGQNYEQYF. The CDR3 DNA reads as TGTGCCAGCAGTGGCCAGAACTACGAGCAGTACTTC.

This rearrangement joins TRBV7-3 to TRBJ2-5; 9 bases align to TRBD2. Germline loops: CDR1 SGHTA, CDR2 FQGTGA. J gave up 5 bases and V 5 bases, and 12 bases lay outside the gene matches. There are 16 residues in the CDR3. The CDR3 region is CASSPTGAGGWETQYF. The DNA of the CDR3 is TGTGCCAGCAGCCCCACCGGGGCGGGAGGGTGGGAGACCCAGTACTTC.

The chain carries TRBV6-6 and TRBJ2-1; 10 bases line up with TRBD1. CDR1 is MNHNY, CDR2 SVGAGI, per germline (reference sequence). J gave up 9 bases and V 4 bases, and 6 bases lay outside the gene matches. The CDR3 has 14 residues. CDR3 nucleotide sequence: TGTGCCAGCAGTTCCTTCAGGACAGGGGGTGAGCAGTTCTTC. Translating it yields CASSSFRTGGEQFF.

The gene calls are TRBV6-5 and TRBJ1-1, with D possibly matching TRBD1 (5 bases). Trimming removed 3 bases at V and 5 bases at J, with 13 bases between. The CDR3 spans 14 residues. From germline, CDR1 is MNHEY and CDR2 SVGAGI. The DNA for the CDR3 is TGTGCCAGCAGTTATGGCAGGGCGGGGACTGAAGCTTTCTTT. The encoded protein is CASSYGRAGTEAFF.

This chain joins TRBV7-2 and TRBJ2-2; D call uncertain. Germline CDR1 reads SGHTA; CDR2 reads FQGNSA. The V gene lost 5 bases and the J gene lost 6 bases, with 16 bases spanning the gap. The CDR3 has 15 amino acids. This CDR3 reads CASSLPSVRAGELFF. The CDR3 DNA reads TGTGCCAGCAGCCTACCCAGCGTCCGGGCCGGGGAGCTGTTTTTT. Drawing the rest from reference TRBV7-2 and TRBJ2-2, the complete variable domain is GAGVSQSPSNKVTEKGKDVELRCDPISGHTALYWYRQSLGQGLEFLIYFQGNSAPDKSGLPSDRFSAERTGGSVSTLTIQRTQQEDSAVYLCASSLPSVRAGELFFGEGSRLTVL.

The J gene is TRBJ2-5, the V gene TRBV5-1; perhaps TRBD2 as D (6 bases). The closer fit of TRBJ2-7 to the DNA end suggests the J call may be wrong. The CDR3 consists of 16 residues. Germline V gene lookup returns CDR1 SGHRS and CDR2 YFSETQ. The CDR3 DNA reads TGCGCCAGCAGCTTGGCTGTCAGCGGGCCGTCCTACGAGCAGTACTTC. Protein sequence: CASSLAVSGPSYEQYF.

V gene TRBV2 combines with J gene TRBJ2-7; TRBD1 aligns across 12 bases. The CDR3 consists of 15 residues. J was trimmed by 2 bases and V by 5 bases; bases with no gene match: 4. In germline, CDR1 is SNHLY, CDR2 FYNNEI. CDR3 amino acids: CASSPGQGATYEQYF. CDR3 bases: TGTGCCAGCAGTCCGGGACAGGGGGCGACCTACGAGCAGTACTTC.